One T cell receptor beta chain is described in this entry. Its antigen is not known. Quantitative molecular-barcoded 5'-RACE generated the TCR beta libraries. TCRdb itself ran the 5' RACE reads through MiXCR, one entry per CDR3 protein. The table includes approximately 550,000 distinct CDR3 sequences, 10% to 15% detected once. These data are taken from a study of CD8 T cells in ankylosing spondylitis. This CDR3 has 13 amino acids. CDR1 is LGHDT and CDR2 is YNNKEL in the germline V gene (reference sequence). V lost 6 bases and J lost 4, with 10 bases in between. General observations from the study: Some motif variants were previously reported in reactive arthritis synovial fluid and blood. Disease-linked clones bore a CD8+ phenotype, appearing relatively rarely in peripheral blood. A motif in TCR beta, a set of under ten highly homologous variants, appeared characteristic of ankylosing spondylitis blood. Within matched ankylosing spondylitis synovial fluid, disease-linked clones were reportedly significantly enriched.

The rearrangement uses TRBV3-1 and TRBJ2-1, with D unresolved. This receptor was identified in a male donor with ankylosing spondylitis. Specimen: blood, either unsorted or a sorted T cell fraction (not recorded which). CDR3 sequence (DNA): TGTGCCAGCAGTCCTATTCAGTACAATGAGCAGTTCTTC. This sequence encodes CASSPIQYNEQFF.